One T cell receptor beta chain is described in this entry. What it binds is unknown. Here immunoSEQ multiplex PCR was the method, and the copy in TCRdb shows in-frame clones only, minus some. This table holds roughly 2.2 million clones, just over 90% found once. The donor population consisted of healthy HIV-negative adults with no recent acute infections or vaccinations. These data are taken from a study of shared clonotypes between healthy human individuals. Study conclusions and caveats: Relative to clonotypes present in all four donors, those not shared had lower generation probabilities. What limited the represented genetic and exposure-history diversity was the small number of donors.

V lost 1 base and J lost 8; bases outside the gene matches: 6. In germline, CDR1 is SGHTA, CDR2 FQGTGA. The CDR3 runs to 15 residues. Sequences were obtained from naive CD4+ T cells from PBMCs. The subset denotes: CD45RA+ positively selected. This TCR was sampled from a man between 18 and 35 years old in good health. Some clones in this sample may be carry-over from other donors' samples. The chain combines TRBV7-3 with TRBJ2-2; 8 bases map to TRBD1. Written as DNA, the CDR3 is TGTGCCAGCAGCTTAATAGGACAGGGAGTTGGGGAGCTGTTTTTT. This translates into CASSLIGQGVGELFF.